Listed here are 23 T cell receptor beta chains from one sample, sequenced in a study of blood T cell repertoires in COVID-19. Only in-frame clones appear in the TCRdb table, and some are missing; sequencing was by immunoSEQ multiplex PCR. This table holds hundreds of thousands of clones, just under 90% found once. The specimen was peripheral blood. These receptors originate from a woman aged 25 to 39 with COVID-19, enrolled during active disease.

The V gene is TRBV3-1 (or the pseudogene TRBV3-2), the J gene TRBJ2-3; 7 bases agree with TRBD2. CDR3 size: 16 residues. Per the germline V gene, CDR1 is LGHDT and CDR2 is YNNKEL (reference sequence). J was trimmed by 4 bases and V by 4 bases; bases with no gene match: 11. CDR3 bases: TGTGCCAGCAGCCCCGGTGAGCGGGGATGGTCAGATACGCAGTATTTT. Encoded protein: CASSPGERGWSDTQYF.

CDR3: CASSLVASPYEQYF. The CDR3 nucleotides are TGTGCCAGCAGCTTAGTGGCCTCACCCTACGAGCAGTACTTC. The chain links TRBV7-9 to TRBJ2-7; D gene uncertain. Trimming stripped 1 base from V and 2 bases from J, with 9 bases between. The CDR3 is 14 amino acids. Germline V lookup: CDR1 SEHNR, CDR2 FQNEAQ (reference sequence).

The V call is TRBV4-1, the J call TRBJ1-3; D is perhaps TRBD1 (6 bases). Germline assignment: CDR1 MGHRA and CDR2 YSYEKL. This CDR3 region has 17 residues. Trimming took 5 bases from V and 0 from J, leaving 17 bases between them. The DNA of the CDR3 is TGCGCCAGCAGCTCGCACCGGACAGACTTCTCTGGAAACACCATATATTTT. It yields the protein CASSSHRTDFSGNTIYF.

This clone was observed a handful of times. This chain links TRBV7-2 with TRBJ2-5; D may be TRBD2 (6 bases). Germline loops: CDR1 SGHTA, CDR2 FQGNSA. The V and J ends lost 5 bases and 4 bases respectively, with 14 bases between them. CDR3 length: 14 residues. The CDR3 protein is CASSPRESRETQYF. The DNA for the CDR3 is TGTGCCAGCAGCCCTCGGGAGTCCCGAGAGACCCAGTACTTC. The full variable domain, with the rest looked up from reference TRBV7-2 and TRBJ2-5, is GAGVSQSPSNKVTEKGKDVELRCDPISGHTALYWYRQSLGQGLEFLIYFQGNSAPDKSGLPSDRFSAERTGGSVSTLTIQRTQQEDSAVYLCASSPRESRETQYFGPGTRLLVL.

The DNA for the CDR3 is TGTGCCAGCAGTCACACGGGGGGCTTCAATGAGCAGTTCTTC. Encoded protein: CASSHTGGFNEQFF. The J gene is TRBJ2-1, the V gene TRBV4-2, with D tentatively TRBD2 (7 bases). The CDR3 has 14 amino acids. The germline V gene encodes CDR1 LGHNA and CDR2 YNFKEQ. With 6 bases removed from V and 6 bases from J, the gap between germline ends came to 15 bases.

The chain joins TRBV6-2 or TRBV6-3 to TRBJ2-4, with a weak D call TRBD2 (5 bases). CDR1 is MNHEY and CDR2 is SVGEGT in the germline V gene. The CDR3 spans 17 residues. Trimming took off 4 bases at V and 7 bases at J, with 23 bases between the two ends. CDR3 loop: CASSLPANLALGNIQYF. For the CDR3, the DNA is TGTGCCAGCAGTTTGCCCGCAAACCTAGCACTAGGGAACATTCAGTACTTC.

The V gene is TRBV2, the J gene TRBJ1-2; TRBD1 matches 10 bases. Trimming at V came to 4 bases and at J to 6 bases, leaving 2 bases not matched to a gene. Germline CDR1 is SNHLY and CDR2 is FYNNEI. CDR3 length equals 13 residues. This CDR3 reads CASSATGGDGYTF. The CDR3 nucleotides are TGTGCCAGCAGTGCGACAGGGGGCGATGGCTACACCTTC.

The chain uses TRBV12-5 and TRBJ1-1; TRBD1 matches 9 bases. The CDR3 is made up of 15 amino acids. Unmatched junction bases numbered 7, after V lost 4 bases and J lost 4 bases. The germline gives CDR1 LGHNT, CDR2 FRNRAP. This chain's CDR3 is CASGSNRGLGTEAFF. DNA of the CDR3: TGTGCTAGTGGTTCAAACAGGGGGCTGGGCACTGAAGCTTTCTTT.

This rearrangement joins TRBV19 to TRBJ2-1, with 9 bases that match TRBD1. J lost 6 bases, V lost 6 bases, and 9 bases had no gene match. The germline V gene encodes CDR1 LNHDA and CDR2 SQIVND (reference sequence). The CDR3 covers 15 residues. The CDR3 loop is CASSAGTGTFNEQFF. The CDR3 coding sequence is TGTGCCAGTAGCGCGGGGACAGGGACCTTCAATGAGCAGTTCTTC.

This chain links TRBV2 with TRBJ2-3; TRBD2 aligns across 11 bases. Germline loops: CDR1 SNHLY, CDR2 FYNNEI. The CDR3 spans 14 residues. The V and J ends lost 10 bases and 5 bases, in that order; junction bases with no gene match: 8. CDR3 nucleotide sequence: TGTGCCACCCTTCTAGCGGGGGGTGGAGATACGCAGTATTTT. This sequence encodes CATLLAGGGDTQYF. The full variable domain, in which reference TRBV2 and TRBJ2-3 provide the parts outside the CDR3, is EPEVTQTPSHQVTQMGQEVILRCVPISNHLYFYWYRQILGQKVEFLVSFYNNEISEKSEIFDDQFSVERPDGSNFTLKIRSTKLEDSAMYFCATLLAGGGDTQYFGPGTRLTVL.

This clone has a single count. The rearrangement uses TRBV5-6 and TRBJ2-3, with 12 bases aligning to TRBD2. The germline CDR1 and CDR2 sequences are SGHDT and YYEEEE. V lost 7 bases, J lost 2 bases, and 5 bases stayed unmatched. CDR3 size: 15 residues. CDR3 amino acids: CASATSGGFTDTQYF. The CDR3 DNA is TGTGCCAGCGCTACTAGCGGGGGGTTCACAGATACGCAGTATTTT.

This chain uses TRBV11-2 with TRBJ2-7; D might be TRBD1 (5 bases). From germline, CDR1 is SGHAT and CDR2 FQNNGV. The CDR3 contains 13 residues. Trimming pared 1 base from V and 3 bases from J, leaving 7 bases between. In nucleotides, the CDR3 is TGTGCCAGCAGCTTAGCAGGGATCTACGAGCAGTACTTC. Translating it yields CASSLAGIYEQYF.

The chain has TRBV6-2 or TRBV6-3 and TRBJ2-7, with a weak D call TRBD1 (6 bases). CDR1 and CDR2 from the germline V gene are MNHEY and SVGEGT. This CDR3 is 13 amino acids long. V lost 0 bases and J lost 6, with 9 bases in between. For the CDR3, the DNA is TGTGCCAGCAGTTACTCTCAGGGGTCCGAGCAGTACTTC. Encoded protein: CASSYSQGSEQYF.

The genes are TRBV10-3 and TRBJ2-7; perhaps TRBD1 as D (6 bases). Germline V gene lookup returns CDR1 ENHRY and CDR2 SYGVKD. CDR3 length: 13 residues. The germline V and J ends were trimmed by 3 bases and 3 bases, with 9 bases remaining between them. CDR3 in amino acids: CAISELDSYEQYF. CDR3 sequence (DNA): TGTGCCATCAGTGAATTGGACAGCTACGAGCAGTACTTC.

The chain employs TRBV2 and TRBJ1-5; D uncertain. CDR1 is SNHLY, CDR2 FYNNEI, per germline. The CDR3 totals 13 residues. With 6 bases removed from V and 5 bases from J, the gap between germline ends came to 11 bases. The CDR3 DNA follows: TGTGCCAGCAGCCGCACTGAGCATCAGCCCCAGCATTTT. Translation: CASSRTEHQPQHF. The entire variable domain, with the rest obtained from reference TRBV2 and TRBJ1-5, is as follows: EPEVTQTPSHQVTQMGQEVILRCVPISNHLYFYWYRQILGQKVEFLVSFYNNEISEKSEIFDDQFSVERPDGSNFTLKIRSTKLEDSAMYFCASSRTEHQPQHFGDGTRLSIL.

The V gene is TRBV5-1, the J gene TRBJ1-1; 8 nucleotides align to TRBD1. Germline lookup yields CDR1 SGHRS and CDR2 YFSETQ. The CDR3 covers 14 residues. V shed 3 bases and J 6 bases; nucleotides not matched to a gene: 7. In nucleotides, the CDR3 is TGCGCCAGCAGCTCTGGGGACAGGTACTCTGAAGCTTTCTTT. It specifies CASSSGDRYSEAFF.

This clone has just a few counts. The chain uses TRBV3-1 (or the pseudogene TRBV3-2) and TRBJ2-3; 9 bases line up with TRBD2. This CDR3 contains 13 residues. The germline V gene has CDR1 LGHDT and CDR2 YNNKEL (reference sequence). Trimming cost V 0 bases and J 13 bases; bases outside gene matches: 5. Here the CDR3 DNA reads TGTGCCAGCAGCCAAGACTCTAGCGGGGCCAAGTATTTT. Protein product: CASSQDSSGAKYF.

The CDR3 DNA follows: TGTGCCAGCAGTACCCGGACTAGCGACGGCAATGAGCAGTTCTTC. It specifies CASSTRTSDGNEQFF. J is TRBJ2-1 and V is TRBV6-5; TRBD2 matches 9 bases. CDR3 length equals 15 residues. V shed 5 bases and J 6 bases; nucleotides not matched to a gene: 8. CDR1 and CDR2 from the germline V gene are MNHEY and SVGAGI.

The gene calls are TRBV19 and TRBJ1-1; tentatively, D is TRBD1 (5 bases). The germline gives CDR1 LNHDA, CDR2 SQIVND (reference sequence). CDR3 length: 15 residues. The V and J ends lost 1 base and 3 bases respectively, with 12 bases between them. CDR3 DNA sequence: TGTGCCAGTAGTATAGGGGGTGTAGGGGACACTGAAGCTTTCTTT. This codes for CASSIGGVGDTEAFF.

CDR3 sequence: CASSQASGNEQFF. Here the CDR3 DNA reads TGCGCCAGCAGCCAAGCCAGCGGGAATGAGCAGTTCTTC. The rearrangement uses TRBV4-1 and TRBJ2-1; tentative D call: TRBD2 (6 bases). This CDR3 has 13 residues. The V gene lost 1 base and the J gene lost 7 bases, with 8 bases spanning the gap. In germline, CDR1 is MGHRA, CDR2 YSYEKL.

This clone turned up a few times. The chain couples TRBV6-1 to TRBJ2-5; the D gene is possibly TRBD1 (5 bases). Trimming stripped 4 bases from V and 4 bases from J, with 19 bases between. CDR3 length: 16 amino acids. Germline-derived CDR1 and CDR2 are MNHNS and SASEGT. The CDR3, as DNA: TGTGCCAGCAGTGTTGAAGGGGAAATTTTGGGAGAGACCCAGTACTTC. It translates to CASSVEGEILGETQYF.

With respect to this clone: Other nucleotide sequences from this sample produce the same CDR3. The chain joins TRBV18 to TRBJ2-7; possible D gene TRBD1, 6 bases. The V gene lost 3 bases and the J gene lost 4 bases, with 7 bases spanning the gap. The germline V gene encodes CDR1 KGHSH and CDR2 LQKENI. The CDR3 spans 12 residues. This CDR3 is CASSPTGYEQYF. DNA for the CDR3: TGTGCCAGCTCACCCACAGGGTACGAGCAGTACTTC.

This sequence joins TRBV7-9 and TRBJ1-2; weak D call: TRBD1 (6 bases). The germline CDR1 and CDR2 sequences are SEHNR and FQNEAQ (reference sequence). V lost 4 bases to trimming and J lost 5 bases, with 8 bases between them. There are 12 residues in the CDR3. The CDR3 bases are TGTGCCAGCAGCTCGGACAGATATGGCTACACCTTC. It yields the protein CASSSDRYGYTF.